This T cell receptor beta chain stems from a study of CD4 T cell repertoires and nickel (dated by TCRdb to 2018 to 2020). Looking up the germline V gene yields CDR1 SGHDT and CDR2 YYEEEE. The CDR3 runs 14 amino acids, cysteine and phenylalanine included. The read is trimmed to its CDR3 DNA, 42 bases read in frame from base 1. V is cut back by 3 bases and J by 3 bases, with 3 bases in the junction unmatched. About this clonotype itself: Its recognized antigen is unknown. No qualities accompany the bases; no much larger clone lies one base away.

Library generation was performed with RT-PCR. The instrument was an Illumina MiSeq. TCRdb itself trimmed the public reads at Q25 with fastp, ran MiXCR and retained productive beta chains. Entries that share a CDR3 protein sequence are merged under the most common genes and DNA. The sample yields under 350 distinct CDR3 sequences; around 68% were counted once. The ten largest account for roughly a sixth of the sample. This receptor was taken from a human donor in a nickel allergy study, with or without nickel allergy (not recorded which). It is not recorded whether this sample comes from one donor or several. The source material was CD4+ T cells from blood, not recorded whether cultured. The rearranged segments are TRBV5-6 and TRBJ1-2, and TRBD1 matches 9 of the central bases. The nucleotide sequence reads TGTGCCAGCAGCTATGGGACAGGGTACTATGGCTACACCTTC. This gives the protein CASSYGTGYYGYTF.